Reported below is one T cell receptor beta chain. V gave up 2 bases and J gave up 0 bases, with 8 bases separating them. CDR3 size: 16 residues. Germline loops: CDR1 MNHEY, CDR2 SVGAGI. This entry comes from a study of cytomegalovirus exposure and HLA in healthy donors. On the study more broadly: Previous work identified 100 million or so unique TCR beta sequences from about 179 million T cells. Early on, a data release was issued that held roughly 80 million unique TCRs from HLA-typed donors.

A multiplex PCR was run with 60 Vbeta primers and 13 Jbeta primers. TCRdb keeps only in-frame clones here, not all; method: immunoSEQ multiplex PCR. In the table there are 130,000 to 150,000 clones, roughly 80% of which are singletons. This TCR was recovered from a woman aged 50 to 65 in good health and CMV-seropositive. The V call is TRBV6-5, the J call TRBJ1-6, with D unresolved. Sequenced material: PBMCs. The CDR3 is CASSYKGSSYNSPLHF. The CDR3 region has the DNA TGTGCCAGCAGTTACAAAGGGAGCTCCTATAATTCACCCCTCCACTTT.